The 24 T cell receptor beta chains presented below share a single source sample, sequenced in a study of immune heterogeneity within non-small cell lung tumors. The authors amplified TCR beta CDR3 by multiplex PCR with 32 V and 13 J primers. From the multiplex PCR reads, TCRdb called clonotypes with MiXCR, one entry per CDR3 protein. The sample lists 20,000 to 25,000 distinct CDR3 sequences, about 30% occurring once. Template input was genomic DNA from bulk tumor (around 610 ng per sample). Primary tumors were biopsied several times each, far apart, intraoperatively. Patients with untreated, newly diagnosed non-small cell lung cancer underwent curative surgery. Material: lung tumor tissue. These TCRs come from a man aged 40-55 years with non-small cell lung cancer.

The chain has TRBV2 and TRBJ1-6; D perhaps matches TRBD1 (5 bases). Looked up from germline, CDR1 is SNHLY and CDR2 is FYNNEI. The CDR3 consists of 14 residues. The V and J ends lost 5 bases and 5 bases respectively, with 10 bases between them. This CDR3 reads CASSQRGNNSPLHF. The CDR3 DNA is TGTGCCAGCAGTCAGAGGGGCAATAATTCACCCCTCCACTTT.

This clonotype was seen more than once but under ten times. V and J are TRBV4-1 and TRBJ1-4; 8 bases fit TRBD1. Losses at the gene ends were 3 bases for V and 2 bases for J; bases not matched to a gene: 2. Germline V CDR1 and CDR2: MGHRA, YSYEKL. The CDR3 covers 15 residues. The CDR3 nucleotides read TGCGCCAGCAGCCAGCCAGGGGGCACTAATGAAAAACTGTTTTTT. Translated: CASSQPGGTNEKLFF.

This clonotype has more than one count but fewer than ten. The rearrangement links TRBV11-3 to TRBJ2-7; TRBD2 agrees at 7 bases. There are 15 residues in the CDR3. CDR1 SGHNT and CDR2 YENEEA come from the germline V gene. The ends lost 3 bases at V and 3 bases at J; junction bases unmatched: 8. The chain's CDR3 is CASSFLGTNDYEQYF. The CDR3 coding sequence is TGTGCCAGCAGCTTTTTAGGGACTAACGACTACGAGCAGTACTTC.

A remark on this clonotype: Germline and junction disagree at one end, which may indicate a read error. The genes are TRBV5-1 and TRBJ2-1, with TRBD2 identical over 10 bases. The length of the CDR3 is 15 residues. Germline lookup yields CDR1 SGHRS and CDR2 YFSETQ. The CDR3 sequence is CASSLGTSGYNERFF. CDR3 sequence (DNA): TGCGCCAGCAGCTTGGGGACTAGCGGTTACAATGAGCGGTTCTTC. Complete variable domain (other parts from reference TRBV5-1 and TRBJ2-1): KAGVTQTPRYLIKTRGQQVTLSCSPISGHRSVSWYQQTPGQGLQFLFEYFSETQRNKGNFPGRFSGRQFSNSRSEMNVSTLELGDSALYLCASSLGTSGYNERFFGPGTRLTVL.

The V and J genes are TRBV5-1 and TRBJ1-1; 8 bases map to TRBD1. V dropped 1 base and J dropped 4; count of bases not matched to a gene: 9. Germline CDR1 is SGHRS and CDR2 is YFSETQ. The CDR3 is made up of 16 amino acids. CDR3 loop: CASSLLGLTGGTEAFF. The CDR3 DNA is TGCGCCAGCAGCTTGTTGGGTCTAACAGGGGGCACTGAAGCTTTCTTT.

This clonotype was picked up many times. This chain joins TRBV6-1 and TRBJ1-2; D perhaps matches TRBD1 (6 bases). The CDR3 extends over 15 amino acids. With 1 base removed from V and 3 bases from J, the gap between germline ends came to 12 bases. Germline V gives CDR1 MNHNS, CDR2 SASEGT. CDR3 DNA: TGTGCCAGCAGTGAAGACACAGGGCGATACTATGGCTACACCTTC. Its protein product is CASSEDTGRYYGYTF.

A word on this clonotype: A much larger clone is a single base away; this may be a read error. This chain uses TRBV19 with TRBJ1-5, with 7 bases aligning to TRBD1. The J segment lost 5 bases and the V segment lost 3 bases, leaving 7 bases of the junction unmatched. CDR3 length: 15 residues. Germline loops: CDR1 LNHDA, CDR2 SQIVND (reference sequence). CDR3 loop: CASSMSQGSHQPQHF. CDR3 nucleotides: TGTGCCAGTAGTATGTCACAGGGGTCTCATCAGCCCCAGCATTTT. The full variable domain, with the rest looked up from reference TRBV19 and TRBJ1-5, is DGGITQSPKYLFRKEGQNVTLSCEQNLNHDAMYWYRQDPGQGLRLIYYSQIVNDFQKGDIAEGYSVSREKKESFPLTVTSAQKNPTAFYLCASSMSQGSHQPQHFGDGTRLSIL.

This chain uses TRBV7-2 with TRBJ1-4, with 7 positions matching TRBD1. Germline V lookup: CDR1 SGHTA, CDR2 FQGNSA. CDR3 length: 13 amino acids. Losses at the gene ends were 9 bases for V and 6 bases for J; bases not matched to a gene: 7. In DNA, the CDR3 is TGTGCCAGTAAACGGGACAGTCATGAAAAACTGTTTTTT. Residues: CASKRDSHEKLFF.

This clonotype was detected ten times or more. This chain connects TRBV19 to TRBJ1-5; 7 bases line up with TRBD1. V trimming: 3 bases; J trimming: 5 bases; junction bases outside the gene matches: 7. This CDR3 is built from 15 residues. Germline CDR1 is LNHDA and CDR2 is SQIVND (reference sequence). The CDR3 region is CASSMSQGSYQPQHF. CDR3 nucleotides: TGTGCCAGTAGTATGTCACAGGGGTCTTATCAGCCCCAGCATTTT.

Many counts were recorded for this clonotype. The chain uses TRBV2 and TRBJ1-3; 7 bases are shared with TRBD1. The CDR3 is made up of 13 amino acids. Germline loops: CDR1 SNHLY, CDR2 FYNNEI. With 9 bases clipped from V and 1 base from J, the junction kept 3 bases outside the gene matches. The CDR3 loop is CASKQGSGNTIYF. For the CDR3, the DNA is TGTGCCAGTAAACAGGGGTCTGGAAACACCATATATTTT.

The chain uses TRBV10-3 and TRBJ1-2; TRBD1 matches at 7 bases. Germline CDR1 ENHRY, CDR2 SYGVKD. The CDR3 extends over 12 amino acids. CDR3 amino acids: CSTLGQEYGYTF. CDR3 sequence (DNA): TGTTCCACCCTAGGACAGGAGTATGGCTACACCTTC.

This clonotype has only a few counts. The chain combines TRBV7-6 with TRBJ1-5; tentatively, D is TRBD1 (6 bases). This CDR3 comprises 14 residues. The V and J ends lost 0 bases and 6 bases respectively, with 9 bases between them. Germline lookup yields CDR1 SGHVS and CDR2 FNYEAQ. The CDR3 here is CASSLAGQSQPQHF. The CDR3 DNA follows: TGTGCCAGCAGCTTAGCGGGACAATCTCAGCCCCAGCATTTT.

In this sample, this clonotype is medium-sized (0.01 to 0.1%). CDR3 in amino acids: CASRKNREPSYEQYF. The CDR3 DNA reads TGTGCCAGCAGAAAGAACCGGGAGCCCTCCTACGAGCAGTACTTC. The chain carries TRBV11-3 and TRBJ2-7; possibly TRBD2 for D (6 bases). Trimming took 6 bases from V and 0 from J, leaving 15 bases between them. This CDR3 is 15 amino acids long. CDR1 is SGHNT and CDR2 is YENEEA in the germline V gene.

This clonotype has at least ten counts. The CDR3 nucleotides read TGTGCCAGCAGTGAAGGATCGAAGGCCGGAGGCGAGCAGTACTTC. This translates into CASSEGSKAGGEQYF. The chain recombines TRBV6-1 with TRBJ2-7; possibly TRBD2 for D (5 bases). The germline gives CDR1 MNHNS, CDR2 SASEGT. V was shortened by 1 base and J by 6 bases, with 16 bases between the two germline ends. This CDR3 has 15 residues.

This clonotype has ten or more counts. V gene TRBV4-1 combines with J gene TRBJ1-2; tentative D call: TRBD1 (6 bases). V gave up 4 bases and J gave up 2 bases, with 14 bases separating them. Per germline, CDR1 MGHRA and CDR2 YSYEKL. This CDR3 has 15 amino acids. CDR3 sequence reads: CASSRAGEGNYGYTF. CDR3 DNA sequence: TGCGCCAGCAGCCGGGCAGGGGAGGGGAACTATGGCTACACCTTC.

This clonotype has just a few counts. The V and J genes are TRBV5-6 and TRBJ2-1; maybe TRBD2 (6 bases). CDR1 SGHDT and CDR2 YYEEEE come from the germline V gene. V lost 0 bases, J lost 0 bases, and 10 bases lay in between. The CDR3 is 16 residues long. CDR3 residues: CASSLGGGSSYNEQFF. The CDR3 DNA follows: TGTGCCAGCAGCTTGGGGGGAGGAAGCTCCTACAATGAGCAGTTCTTC.

Notes on this clonotype: The conserved phenylalanine or tryptophan normally closing the CDR3 is absent here, so this likely arose from a read error. CDR3 region: CASSLEGHRDSPLHL. The DNA for the CDR3 is TGTGCCAGCAGCTTAGAAGGTCATCGGGATTCACCCCTCCACCTT. The chain joins TRBV5-5 to TRBJ1-6; D uncertain. CDR3 length equals 15 residues. Trimming pared 2 bases from V and 8 bases from J, leaving 14 bases between. CDR1 and CDR2 from the germline V gene are SGHKS and YYEKEE (reference sequence).

As for this clonotype: A read error may explain this, as a much larger clone is one base away. V usage is TRBV11-1 and J usage is TRBJ2-7; TRBD2 might be the D (5 bases). V was clipped by 7 bases and J by 3 bases, with 19 bases between them. This CDR3 comprises 15 residues. The V gene's germline CDR1 is SGHAT and CDR2 FQDESV (reference sequence). Written as DNA, the CDR3 is TGTGCCAGCATCTCTACCTCGGACGGGAACTACGAGCAGTACTTC. It encodes CASISTSDGNYEQYF.

In this sample, this clonotype is medium-sized. In DNA, the CDR3 is TGTGCCAGCAGCCCCGGGGGCCAGGGGGAGCTGTTTTTT. It specifies CASSPGGQGELFF. This chain links TRBV11-2 with TRBJ2-2; D may correspond to TRBD1 or TRBD2 (6 bases each). The V gene lost 5 bases and the J gene lost 8 bases, with 12 bases spanning the gap. Germline loops: CDR1 SGHAT, CDR2 FQNNGV. The CDR3 is 13 residues long. The whole variable domain, remainder taken from reference TRBV11-2 and TRBJ2-2, is EAGVAQSPRYKIIEKRQSVAFWCNPISGHATLYWYQQILGQGPKLLIQFQNNGVVDDSQLPKDRFSAERLKGVDSTLKIQPAKLEDSAVYLCASSPGGQGELFFGEGSRLTVL.

CDR3 amino acids: CASSPPQGGYTF. The CDR3, as DNA: TGTGCCAGCAGCCCCCCCCAAGGTGGCTACACCTTC. This rearrangement joins TRBV7-9 to TRBJ1-2; unclear D gene. The germline gives CDR1 SEHNR, CDR2 FQNEAQ (reference sequence). This CDR3 comprises 12 residues. Trimming left V 5 bases short and J 7 bases short, with 11 bases between.

The V and J genes are TRBV4-2 and TRBJ1-1; D possibly corresponds to TRBD1 (6 bases). The V and J ends lost 1 base and 4 bases respectively, with 13 bases between them. Germline CDR1 reads LGHNA; CDR2 reads YNFKEQ. The CDR3 consists of 15 residues. The chain's CDR3 is CASSQGEGGSTEAFF. CDR3 coding DNA: TGTGCCAGCAGCCAAGGGGAGGGGGGCAGCACTGAAGCTTTCTTT.

This clonotype is medium-sized in the sample. The V call is TRBV10-2, the J call TRBJ1-3; perhaps TRBD1 as D (5 bases). Germline V gene data show CDR1 as WSHSY and CDR2 as SAAADI. Trimming took 0 bases from V and 5 from J, leaving 14 bases between them. The CDR3 covers 16 residues. The CDR3 here is CASSESVSGTRNTIYF. CDR3 coding DNA: TGCGCCAGCAGTGAGTCTGTATCGGGGACTCGAAACACCATATATTTT.

As regards this clonotype: The conserved phenylalanine or tryptophan normally closing the CDR3 is absent here, so this likely arose from a read error. No DNA is shown, since the ends of the CDR3 on it are uncertain; the CDR3 is the one TCRdb lists. The chain carries TRBV19 and TRBJ1-2; TRBD1 is the table's D call, not checked against the DNA. Per germline, CDR1 LNHDA and CDR2 SQIVND (reference sequence). The CDR3 numbers 15 amino acids, ends counted. CDR3 residues: CASMGRQGARLWLHL.

This clonotype turned up a few times. Written as DNA, the CDR3 is TGTGCCAGCAGACTAACTAGCTCCTATAATTCACCCCTCCACTTT. Translation: CASRLTSSYNSPLHF. The rearrangement uses TRBV7-8 and TRBJ1-6; D gene uncertain. Deletions cut 6 bases from V and 0 bases from J, with 9 bases between. Germline V gene sequence: CDR1 SGHVS, CDR2 FQNEAQ. This CDR3 comprises 15 residues.